This T cell receptor beta chain was found in a study of blood T cell repertoires in COVID-19. Study-wide background: Material from acute and convalescent COVID-19 was sourced from the United States, Italy and Spain. The cDNA or gDNA used as material had been derived from T cells, B-cell-depleted T cells, or PBMCs.

As processed by the authors: Quantification of nucleated cells was approximated via reference gene primer amplification. Sequenced by immunoSEQ multiplex PCR; TCRdb stores in-frame clones only, minus some. That table is the source of V, J and clone size, and D and trimming were worked out from the DNA. The table has just under 65,000 clones, around 76% seen once. Sequenced: peripheral blood. The sequence was collected from a woman aged 80 or older with acute or convalescent COVID-19.

CDR3: CASRETSARSTDTQYF. DNA for the CDR3: TGTGCCAGCAGGGAGACTAGCGCCCGTAGCACAGATACGCAGTATTTT. V is TRBV2 and J is TRBJ2-3, with TRBD2 matching 8 bases. V lost 6 bases to trimming and J lost 0 bases; unmatched junction nucleotides: 8. The CDR3 is made up of 16 amino acids. Germline assignment: CDR1 SNHLY and CDR2 FYNNEI. Full variable domain (remainder filled in from reference TRBV2 and TRBJ2-3): EPEVTQTPSHQVTQMGQEVILRCVPISNHLYFYWYRQILGQKVEFLVSFYNNEISEKSEIFDDQFSVERPDGSNFTLKIRSTKLEDSAMYFCASRETSARSTDTQYFGPGTRLTVL.